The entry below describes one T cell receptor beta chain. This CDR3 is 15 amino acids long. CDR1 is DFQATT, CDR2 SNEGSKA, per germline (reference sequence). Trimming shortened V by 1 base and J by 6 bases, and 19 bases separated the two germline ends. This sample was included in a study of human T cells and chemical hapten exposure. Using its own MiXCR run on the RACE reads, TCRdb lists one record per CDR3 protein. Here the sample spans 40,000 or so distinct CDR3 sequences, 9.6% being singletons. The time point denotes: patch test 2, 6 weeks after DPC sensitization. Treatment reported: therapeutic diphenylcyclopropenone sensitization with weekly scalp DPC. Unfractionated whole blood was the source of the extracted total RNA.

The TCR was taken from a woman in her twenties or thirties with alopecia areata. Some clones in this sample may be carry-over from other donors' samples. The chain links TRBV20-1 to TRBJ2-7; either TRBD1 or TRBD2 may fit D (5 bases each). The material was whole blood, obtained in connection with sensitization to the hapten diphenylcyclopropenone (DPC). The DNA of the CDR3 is TGCAGTGCTAGAGTCCCCACCGGGACCCCTTCCGAGCAGTACTTC. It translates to CSARVPTGTPSEQYF.